One and the same sample provided the 13 T cell receptor beta chains below, sequenced in a study of blood T cell repertoires in COVID-19. Using immunoSEQ multiplex PCR, the repertoire was profiled, and TCRdb retains in-frame clones only, with some absent. Among about 98,000 clones listed, over 70% were seen once. The specimen was peripheral blood. Receptors were obtained from a woman older than 75 with acute or convalescent COVID-19.

This clone has a single count. The chain couples TRBV7-8 to TRBJ2-2; a weak D match, TRBD2 (6 bases). V was trimmed by 1 base and J by 5 bases, leaving 11 bases between them. Germline V gene sequence: CDR1 SGHVS, CDR2 FQNEAQ. The CDR3 runs to 15 residues. As DNA, the CDR3 is TGTGCCAGCAGCTTAGTGATTCGGGAGACCGGGGAGCTGTTTTTT. Protein: CASSLVIRETGELFF.

A single count supports this clone. The chain combines TRBV2 with TRBJ1-2, with 7 bases that match TRBD1. Germline-derived CDR1 and CDR2 are SNHLY and FYNNEI. With V trimmed by 10 bases and J by 7 bases, 18 bases remained unmatched. The CDR3 sequence is 15 residues long. CDR3 protein: CATHGTEAKGGGYTF. The CDR3 bases are TGTGCCACCCATGGGACAGAAGCCAAAGGGGGTGGCTACACCTTC.

The chain couples TRBV3-1 (or the pseudogene TRBV3-2) to TRBJ2-2, with a tentative D call TRBD1 (5 bases). V gave up 0 bases and J gave up 3 bases, with 8 bases separating them. There are 15 residues in the CDR3. The germline CDR1 and CDR2 sequences are LGHDT and YNNKEL (reference sequence). The CDR3 nucleotides read TGTGCCAGCAGCCAAGACAGGGTGTACACCGGGGAGCTGTTTTTT. Protein sequence: CASSQDRVYTGELFF.

The rearrangement links TRBV11-2 to TRBJ2-2, with a tentative D call TRBD1 (6 bases). Germline V gives CDR1 SGHAT, CDR2 FQNNGV. The CDR3 consists of 16 residues. V was pared by 6 bases and J by 1 base, with 15 bases between. Here the CDR3 DNA reads TGTGCCAGCAGTCGAAACCCGACAGGGAACACCGGGGAGCTGTTTTTT. It yields the protein CASSRNPTGNTGELFF.

The rearrangement uses TRBV23-1 and TRBJ2-4, with a tentative D call TRBD1 (6 bases). TRBV23-1 is flagged as an ORF with uncertain function. The CDR3 contains 16 residues. V lost 4 bases and J lost 3, with 16 bases in between. This chain's CDR3 is CASSRTAVGGKNIQYF. The DNA of the CDR3 is TGCGCCAGCAGTCGGACAGCTGTAGGCGGCAAAAACATTCAGTACTTC.

The J gene is TRBJ2-5, the V gene TRBV5-1; weak D call: TRBD2 (5 bases). Germline values: CDR1 SGHRS, CDR2 YFSETQ. The CDR3 contains 15 residues. V was shortened by 4 bases and J by 3 bases, with 16 bases between the two germline ends. The CDR3 nucleotides read TGCGCCAGCAGCCTACTAGAATCACCAAAAGAGACCCAGTACTTC. It translates to CASSLLESPKETQYF.

This clone was observed a handful of times. The chain has TRBV28 and TRBJ1-5, with D tentatively TRBD1 (5 bases). Germline CDR1 reads MDHEN; CDR2 reads SYDVKM. V was clipped by 6 bases and J by 5 bases, with 14 bases between them. The CDR3 is 14 residues long. The CDR3 is CASSRDLSDQPQHF. The CDR3, as DNA: TGTGCCAGCAGCAGGGATTTGTCAGATCAGCCCCAGCATTTT.

This chain connects TRBV25-1 to TRBJ2-1; 10 positions match TRBD1. V was pared by 6 bases and J by 8 bases, with 13 bases of the junction left unmatched. The germline gives CDR1 MGHDK, CDR2 SYGVNS. This CDR3 contains 16 residues. CDR3: CASRDGQGVGWDEQFF. For the CDR3, the DNA is TGTGCCAGCAGGGACGGACAGGGGGTAGGATGGGATGAGCAGTTCTTC.

CDR3 region: CASSRTGQGVNTIYF. The DNA of the CDR3 is TGTGCCAGCAGTCGTACCGGACAGGGAGTAAACACCATATATTTT. The V gene is TRBV7-9, the J gene TRBJ1-3; 8 bases are a match to TRBD1. The CDR3 loop spans 15 amino acids. Germline trimming cut 6 bases from V and 6 bases from J; bases unmatched to any gene: 10. Per germline, CDR1 SEHNR and CDR2 FQNEAQ (reference sequence).

V gene TRBV28 combines with J gene TRBJ1-3; 7 bases are shared with TRBD1. Looked up from germline, CDR1 is MDHEN and CDR2 is SYDVKM. The CDR3 length is 15 residues. Trimming cost V 10 bases and J 0 bases; bases outside gene matches: 9. The CDR3 spells CATGTGAFSGNTIYF. CDR3 coding DNA: TGTGCCACCGGAACAGGGGCCTTCTCTGGAAACACCATATATTTT.

The chain has TRBV6-5 and TRBJ1-5; unclear D gene. Germline loops: CDR1 MNHEY, CDR2 SVGAGI. Deletions cut 2 bases from V and 2 bases from J, with 13 bases between. The CDR3 is 16 residues long. The CDR3 region has the DNA TGTGCCAGCAGTTACGAACATACGCGGGGCAATCAGCCCCAGCATTTT. Encoded protein: CASSYEHTRGNQPQHF.

The V and J genes are TRBV18 and TRBJ2-7; possibly TRBD2 for D (6 bases). From germline, CDR1 is KGHSH and CDR2 LQKENI. Trimming shortened V by 6 bases and J by 2 bases, and 14 bases separated the two germline ends. The CDR3 extends over 14 amino acids. The CDR3 region has the DNA TGTGCCAGCTCTGCGGGACGGGGGACCTACGAGCAGTACTTC. Amino acid sequence: CASSAGRGTYEQYF.

The chain has TRBV5-1 and TRBJ2-3; TRBD2 might be the D (5 bases). V was clipped by 1 base and J by 1 base, with 7 bases between them. This CDR3 region has 14 residues. Germline V gene sequence: CDR1 SGHRS, CDR2 YFSETQ. The CDR3 loop reads CASSLMGGTDTQYF. CDR3 nucleotide sequence: TGCGCCAGCAGCTTGATGGGAGGCACAGATACGCAGTATTTT.